One and the same sample provided the 14 T cell receptor beta chains below, sequenced in a study of T cells after yellow fever vaccination. TCRdb recomputed calls from the 5' RACE reads with MiXCR, one row per CDR3 protein. The sample has roughly 350,000 distinct CDR3 sequences, over 3.5% seen once. Here the sequenced sample was PBMCs, taken 5 days after the yellow fever booster vaccination. The receptors here all came from a young man who received the YFV17D yellow fever vaccine.

This clonotype has just a few counts. The genes are TRBV20-1 and TRBJ2-1; D uncertain. The V and J ends lost 4 bases and 6 bases respectively, with 7 bases between them. This CDR3 region has 11 residues. Per the germline V gene, CDR1 is DFQATT and CDR2 is SNEGSKA (reference sequence). The CDR3 sequence: CSATPVNEQFF. The DNA for the CDR3 is TGCAGTGCTACCCCTGTCAATGAGCAGTTCTTC.

The J gene is TRBJ1-6, the V gene TRBV28, with D unclear. CDR3 length: 17 residues. V gave up 6 bases and J gave up 0 bases, with 15 bases separating them. Germline values: CDR1 MDHEN, CDR2 SYDVKM. CDR3 nucleotides: TGTGCCAGCAGGATCCTTCCGCCCCGCTCCTATAATTCACCCCTCCACTTT. Translated: CASRILPPRSYNSPLHF.

A few counts support this clonotype. The chain carries TRBV18 and TRBJ1-4; D unresolved. Trimming shortened V by 3 bases and J by 7 bases, and 12 bases separated the two germline ends. Germline CDR1 reads KGHSH; CDR2 reads LQKENI. The CDR3 consists of 14 residues. CDR3 nucleotide sequence: TGTGCCAGCTCACCGTGGGGTTTACCTGAAAAACTGTTTTTT. It yields the protein CASSPWGLPEKLFF.

This clonotype was counted between two and nine times. The chain carries TRBV7-9 and TRBJ2-2; D is ambiguous. Trimming removed 8 bases at V and 6 bases at J, with 10 bases between. The CDR3 covers 12 residues. CDR1 is SEHNR and CDR2 is FQNEAQ in the germline V gene (reference sequence). The CDR3 loop reads CASRQGSGELFF. In nucleotides, the CDR3 is TGTGCCAGCCGCCAAGGGTCCGGGGAGCTGTTTTTT.

This clonotype appeared a few times. The V gene is TRBV2, the J gene TRBJ1-2; D remains ambiguous. Germline V gene data show CDR1 as SNHLY and CDR2 as FYNNEI. Trimming pared 4 bases from V and 4 bases from J, leaving 10 bases between. The CDR3 has 13 amino acids. CDR3 sequence (DNA): TGTGCCAGCAGTGGCCCCTTGGGCTATGGCTACACCTTC. This gives the protein CASSGPLGYGYTF.

In nucleotides, the CDR3 is TGTGCCAGCAGTTTATCGGACAGAAACATTCAGTACTTC. This codes for CASSLSDRNIQYF. The chain couples TRBV27 to TRBJ2-4, with D possibly matching TRBD1 (6 bases). V was shortened by 0 bases and J by 6 bases, with 6 bases between the two germline ends. Germline V CDR1 and CDR2: MNHEY, SMNVEV (reference sequence). The CDR3 consists of 13 residues.

This clonotype was counted a few times. The chain carries TRBV9 and TRBJ2-2; no reliable D call. Trimming removed 0 bases from V and 5 bases from J, with 11 bases in between. The length of the CDR3 is 15 residues. The germline V gene encodes CDR1 SGDLS and CDR2 YYNGEE. CDR3 sequence reads: CASSVGFEGTGELFF. Here the CDR3 DNA reads TGTGCCAGCAGCGTAGGTTTTGAAGGAACCGGGGAGCTGTTTTTT.

This clonotype was picked up many times. This chain links TRBV7-9 with TRBJ2-7; D not resolved. CDR1 is SEHNR, CDR2 FQNEAQ, per germline (reference sequence). The length of the CDR3 is 12 residues. The germline V and J ends were trimmed by 4 bases and 3 bases, with 7 bases remaining between them. As DNA, the CDR3 is TGTGCCAGCAGCTCAATCGACTACGAGCAGTACTTC. This gives the protein CASSSIDYEQYF.

The V and J genes are TRBV5-5 and TRBJ1-5; a weak D match, TRBD1 (6 bases). The V gene lost 0 bases and the J gene lost 6 bases, with 19 bases spanning the gap. CDR1 SGHKS and CDR2 YYEKEE come from the germline V gene (reference sequence). The CDR3 has 17 residues. The CDR3: CASSLALAGGVGQPQHF. The CDR3 DNA reads TGTGCCAGCAGCTTGGCACTAGCGGGGGGCGTAGGTCAGCCCCAGCATTTT.

This clonotype was seen only a few times. This rearrangement joins TRBV25-1 to TRBJ2-6; 8 nucleotides align to TRBD2. V gave up 3 bases and J gave up 0 bases; unmatched junction bases: 16. This CDR3 spans 21 amino acids. Per germline, CDR1 MGHDK and CDR2 SYGVNS. CDR3 nucleotide sequence: TGTGCCAGCAGTGACCTCTTGAGAAGGCGGGGGGCCCACTCTGGGGCCAACGTCCTGACTTTC. Amino acids: CASSDLLRRRGAHSGANVLTF.

This clonotype was picked up many times. V and J are TRBV4-2 and TRBJ2-3; TRBD2 aligns across 10 bases. The CDR3 is 17 residues long. CDR1 and CDR2 from the germline V gene are LGHNA and YNFKEQ. Losses at the gene ends were 5 bases for V and 3 bases for J; bases not matched to a gene: 11. The CDR3 here is CASSSYLSSGGTDTQYF. The CDR3 DNA reads TGTGCCAGCAGCTCGTACCTTTCTAGCGGGGGAACAGATACGCAGTATTTT.

This clonotype came up many times. This rearrangement joins TRBV7-9 to TRBJ1-2; D not resolved. Germline V gene lookup returns CDR1 SEHNR and CDR2 FQNEAQ (reference sequence). Trimming took 5 bases from V and 4 from J, leaving 11 bases between them. The CDR3 runs 13 residues. The CDR3 DNA is TGTGCCAGCAGCCGCGGAGGCGGCTATGGCTACACCTTC. Protein product: CASSRGGGYGYTF.

The CDR3, as DNA: TGTGCCGACTTCCTAGGTCGAAATGGCTACACCTTC. Translation: CADFLGRNGYTF. The chain carries TRBV6-9 and TRBJ1-2; no definite D call. V lost 11 bases to trimming and J lost 6 bases, with 16 bases between them. This CDR3 contains 12 residues. Germline lookup yields CDR1 MNHGY and CDR2 SVAAGI.

The V call is TRBV20-1, the J call TRBJ2-3, with 8 bases that match TRBD2. CDR1 and CDR2 from the germline V gene are DFQATT and SNEGSKA (reference sequence). The length of the CDR3 is 17 residues. The trim removed 0 bases at V and 2 bases at J, leaving 10 bases unmatched. Here the CDR3 reads CSARDVGGALLTDTQYF. The CDR3 coding sequence is TGCAGTGCTAGAGATGTCGGGGGGGCGTTGCTCACAGATACGCAGTATTTT.